This is a list of T cell receptor beta chains from one sample in a study of early T cells in non-severe SARS-CoV-2 infection. MiXCR, run by TCRdb on the 5' RACE reads, gives a single entry per CDR3 protein. The table has roughly 34,000 distinct CDR3 sequences, roughly 6.6% seen once. This material consisted of whole blood, taken at baseline. These receptors originate from an adult who was a healthcare worker with PCR-confirmed SARS-CoV-2 infection or an uninfected control (not recorded which). CDR3s include the opening cysteine and the closing phenylalanine or tryptophan. The D gene is left open where the match is weak. The listing skips clone size in some rows; elsewhere it reads once, few, many or a size class.

>TRBV11-2|TRBD2|NA|TRBJ2-1
CASSPSGRDYNEQFF
TGTGCCAGCAGCCCTAGCGGGAGGGATTACAATGAGCAGTTCTTC
>TRBV7-9|NA|few|TRBJ1-2
CASSLSSGYTF
TGTGCCAGCAGCTTATCCAGTGGCTACACCTTC
>TRBV27|TRBD1|NA|TRBJ2-1
CASSASGQIYNEQFF
TGTGCCAGCAGTGCATCGGGACAGATATACAATGAGCAGTTCTTC
>TRBV2|NA|many|TRBJ1-1
CASSDRGGYTEAFF
TGTGCCAGCAGTGATAGGGGCGGATACACTGAAGCTTTCTTT
>TRBV4-2|NA|many|TRBJ2-7
CASSQDLISPLYEQYF
TGTGCCAGCAGCCAAGATCTGATTAGCCCCCTCTACGAGCAGTACTTC
>TRBV20-1|NA|few|TRBJ2-7
CSARLSYEQYF
TGCAGTGCTAGACTATCCTACGAGCAGTACTTC
>TRBV27|TRBD2|few|TRBJ2-3
CASSEGLAGGPQTDTQYF
TGTGCCAGCAGTGAAGGACTAGCGGGAGGGCCCCAAACAGATACGCAGTATTTT
>TRBV7-6|TRBD1|many|TRBJ1-1
CASSLETGANTEAFF
TGTGCCAGCAGCTTAGAGACAGGGGCGAACACTGAAGCTTTCTTT
>TRBV14|TRBD1|NA|TRBJ2-3
CASSQDWDSYTDTQYF
TGTGCCAGCAGCCAAGATTGGGACAGCTACACAGATACGCAGTATTTT
>TRBV7-9|TRBD2|many|TRBJ2-1
CASSSTGTSGNGSYNEQFF
TGTGCCAGCAGCTCCACCGGGACTAGCGGTAATGGCTCCTACAATGAGCAGTTCTTC
>TRBV4-3|TRBD2|many|TRBJ2-7
CASSQGTSDSYEQYF
TGCGCCAGCAGCCAAGGGACTAGCGACTCCTACGAGCAGTACTTC
>TRBV28|NA|NA|TRBJ2-1
CASSFGGPSYNEQFF
TGTGCCAGCAGTTTTGGGGGTCCCTCCTACAATGAGCAGTTCTTC
>TRBV5-4|NA|NA|TRBJ2-1
CASSFRDFPDEQFF
TGTGCCAGCAGCTTCCGGGACTTCCCCGATGAGCAGTTCTTC
>TRBV7-8|TRBD1|many|TRBJ2-1
CASSSHRDREMDEQFF
TGTGCCAGCAGCTCGCATAGGGACAGGGAGATGGATGAGCAGTTCTTC
>TRBV7-2|NA|many|TRBJ2-3
CASSWPQGASDTQYF
TGTGCCAGCAGCTGGCCGCAGGGAGCCTCAGATACGCAGTATTTT
>TRBV30|NA|many|TRBJ1-3
CAWTSPGNTIYF
TGTGCCTGGACATCTCCTGGAAACACCATATATTTT
>TRBV11-3|NA|NA|TRBJ2-1
CASSSHSGANNEQFF
TGTGCCAGCAGCTCCCATTCGGGGGCTAACAATGAGCAGTTCTTC
>TRBV5-1|TRBD1|NA|TRBJ2-5
CASSRDRARETQYF
TGCGCCAGCAGCAGGGACAGGGCGAGGGAGACCCAGTACTTC
>TRBV12-3/TRBV12-4|TRBD2|few|TRBJ2-2
CASILPGQPVLAGGGNTGELFF
TGTGCCAGCATTCTCCCGGGACAGCCAGTACTAGCGGGAGGCGGGAACACCGGGGAGCTGTTTTTT
>TRBV9|TRBD1|NA|TRBJ2-1
CASSPRTGSGEQFF
TGTGCCAGCAGCCCGCGGACAGGGTCTGGCGAGCAGTTCTTC
>TRBV20-1|NA|NA|TRBJ2-1
CSASLPYNEQFF
TGCAGTGCGAGCCTACCCTACAATGAGCAGTTCTTC
>TRBV4-3|TRBD2|many|TRBJ2-3
CASSHPGLACTDTQYF
TGCGCCAGCAGCCACCCCGGACTAGCTTGCACAGATACGCAGTATTTT
>TRBV3-1|TRBD1|few|TRBJ1-3
CASSHINRGSSGNTIYF
TGTGCCAGCAGCCATATAAACAGGGGGAGCTCTGGAAACACCATATATTTT
>TRBV6-1|NA|few|TRBJ2-7
CASSVSYEQYF
TGTGCCAGCAGTGTATCCTACGAGCAGTACTTC
>TRBV4-2|TRBD1|many|TRBJ1-5
CASSSGQANQPQHF
TGTGCCAGCAGCTCAGGACAGGCCAATCAGCCCCAGCATTTT
>TRBV28|NA|NA|TRBJ2-5
CASSSADRETQYF
TGTGCCAGCAGTTCCGCGGACAGAGAGACCCAGTACTTC
>TRBV19|TRBD1|NA|TRBJ1-2
CASSTTGQANYGYTF
TGTGCCAGTAGTACGACGGGACAGGCTAACTATGGCTACACCTTC
>TRBV24-1|TRBD1|many|TRBJ2-1
CATSDVGGRSYNEQFF
TGTGCCACCAGTGACGTAGGGGGCCGCTCCTACAATGAGCAGTTCTTC
>TRBV7-2|NA|few|TRBJ2-5
CASSLRLEQYF
TGTGCCAGCAGCTTGAGACTAGAACAATACTTC
>TRBV19|TRBD1|few|TRBJ2-7
CASTPTGPEQYF
TGTGCCAGTACCCCGACAGGGCCCGAGCAGTACTTC
>TRBV7-6|NA|many|TRBJ2-1
CASSLASSREQFF
TGTGCCAGCAGCTTAGCTAGCTCGCGTGAGCAGTTCTTC
>TRBV3-1|TRBD1|few|TRBJ2-2
CASSQRQGRTTGELFF
TGTGCCAGCAGCCAGAGACAGGGGAGGACGACCGGGGAGCTGTTTTTT
>TRBV7-9|TRBD1|few|TRBJ1-5
CASSPFGQGTNQPQHF
TGTGCCAGCAGCCCCTTCGGACAGGGTACGAATCAGCCCCAGCATTTT
>TRBV29-1|TRBD1|few|TRBJ2-1
CSVEGGQGTYNEQFF
TGCAGCGTTGAGGGGGGACAGGGGACCTACAATGAGCAGTTCTTC
>TRBV18|NA|NA|TRBJ2-1
CASSPPSYNEQFF
TGTGCCAGCTCACCTCCCTCCTACAATGAGCAGTTCTTC
>TRBV4-1|NA|few|TRBJ2-2
CASSREGTGELFF
TGCGCCAGCAGCCGCGAGGGGACCGGGGAGCTGTTTTTT
>TRBV7-9|NA|many|TRBJ2-1
CASSLKRDEQFF
TGTGCCAGCAGCTTAAAACGGGATGAGCAGTTCTTC
>TRBV6-5|TRBD1|few|TRBJ1-2
CASSYLMDRGSYGYTF
TGTGCCAGCAGTTACTTGATGGACAGGGGGTCCTATGGCTACACCTTC
>TRBV24-1|TRBD2|NA|TRBJ2-3
CATSDPRGASTDTQYF
TGTGCCACCAGTGACCCGCGGGGGGCGAGCACAGATACGCAGTATTTT
>TRBV12-3/TRBV12-4|NA|few|TRBJ2-2
CASRKGWELFF
TGTGCCAGCAGGAAGGGGTGGGAGCTGTTTTTT
>TRBV7-9|NA|NA|TRBJ2-3
CASSLTLQSTDTQYF
TGTGCCAGCAGCTTAACTCTACAGAGCACAGATACGCAGTATTTT
>TRBV11-2|TRBD2|many|TRBJ2-1
CASSFRRPGLEPDEQFF
TGTGCCAGCAGTTTCCGTCGACCGGGACTAGAGCCCGATGAGCAGTTCTTC
>TRBV7-2|NA|many|TRBJ2-3
CASSLMGMSTDTQYF
TGTGCCAGCAGCTTAATGGGGATGAGCACAGATACGCAGTATTTT
>TRBV25-1|NA|many|TRBJ1-2
CASSGQGEGYTF
TGTGCCAGCAGTGGTCAGGGTGAAGGCTACACCTTC
>TRBV20-1|TRBD2|many|TRBJ2-3
CSAPGGLASTDTQYF
TGCAGTGCCCCGGGGGGACTAGCGAGCACAGATACGCAGTATTTT
>TRBV20-1|TRBD1|NA|TRBJ1-2
CSARDLLTGRFYGYTF
TGCAGTGCTAGAGATCTATTGACAGGGAGATTCTATGGCTACACCTTC
>TRBV7-2|NA|NA|TRBJ2-3
CASSLVGPQYF
TGTGCCAGCAGCTTAGTGGGGCCGCAGTATTTT
>TRBV6-1|TRBD2|many|TRBJ2-3
CASSERERETDTQYF
TGTGCCAGCAGTGAAAGGGAGCGGGAGACAGATACGCAGTATTTT
>TRBV29-1|TRBD1|many|TRBJ1-1
CSVKQGARTEAFF
TGCAGCGTTAAACAGGGGGCACGAACTGAAGCTTTCTTT
>TRBV6-6|NA|many|TRBJ1-5
CASSYGVGRSNQPQHF
TGTGCCAGCAGTTACGGGGTAGGGAGAAGCAATCAGCCCCAGCATTTT
>TRBV13|NA|many|TRBJ2-7
CASSLVDPGDHDSEQYF
TGTGCCAGCAGCTTAGTAGACCCCGGTGACCACGACTCCGAGCAGTACTTC
>TRBV2|NA|many|TRBJ2-3
CASSTLGTDTQYF
TGTGCCAGCAGTACCCTGGGAACAGATACGCAGTATTTT
>TRBV10-3|TRBD2|NA|TRBJ2-3
CATGLAGGDTQYF
TGTGCCACCGGACTAGCGGGAGGTGATACGCAGTATTTT
>TRBV7-2|TRBD2|few|TRBJ2-1
CASSLRLAGGSYNEQFF
TGTGCCAGCAGCCTACGACTAGCGGGAGGTTCCTACAATGAGCAGTTCTTC
>TRBV20-1|TRBD2|many|TRBJ2-1
CSAGTSGRARWNEQFF
TGCAGTGCTGGGACTAGCGGGAGGGCCAGGTGGAATGAGCAGTTCTTC
>TRBV20-1|TRBD1|many|TRBJ1-1
CSGRDSLNTEAFF
TGCAGTGGCCGGGACAGCCTAAACACTGAAGCTTTCTTT
>TRBV7-2|NA|many|TRBJ2-3
CASSLEDSRLTDTQYF
TGTGCCAGCAGCTTAGAGGACTCCAGGCTGACAGATACGCAGTATTTT
>TRBV27|TRBD1|few|TRBJ2-1
CASSATGAGSYNEQFF
TGTGCCAGCAGTGCGACAGGGGCGGGCTCCTACAATGAGCAGTTCTTC
>TRBV4-1|TRBD1|many|TRBJ2-1
CASSHRQGTSNEQFF
TGCGCCAGCAGCCACAGACAGGGTACAAGCAATGAGCAGTTCTTC
>TRBV20-1|TRBD2|many|TRBJ2-1
CSASLIAGVRENEQFF
TGCAGTGCTAGCTTGATAGCGGGAGTCAGGGAAAATGAGCAGTTCTTC